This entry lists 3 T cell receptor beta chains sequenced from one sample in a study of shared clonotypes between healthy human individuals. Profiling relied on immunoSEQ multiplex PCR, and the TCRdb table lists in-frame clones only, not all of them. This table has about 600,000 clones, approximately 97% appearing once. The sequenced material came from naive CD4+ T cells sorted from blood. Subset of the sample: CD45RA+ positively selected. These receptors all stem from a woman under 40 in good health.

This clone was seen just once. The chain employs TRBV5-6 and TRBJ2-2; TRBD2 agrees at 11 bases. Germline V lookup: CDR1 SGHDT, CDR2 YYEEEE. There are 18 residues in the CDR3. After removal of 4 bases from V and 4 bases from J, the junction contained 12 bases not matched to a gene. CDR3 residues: CASSPPGGLAGGTGELFF. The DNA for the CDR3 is TGTGCCAGCAGCCCCCCCGGGGGGCTAGCGGGGGGCACCGGGGAGCTGTTTTTT.

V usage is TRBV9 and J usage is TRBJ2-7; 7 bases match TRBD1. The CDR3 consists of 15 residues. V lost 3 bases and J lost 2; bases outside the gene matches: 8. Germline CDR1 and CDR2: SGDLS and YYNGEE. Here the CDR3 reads CASSATRDRTYEQYF. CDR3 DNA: TGTGCCAGCAGCGCTACTCGGGACAGAACCTACGAGCAGTACTTC.

The DNA for the CDR3 is TGTGCCAGCAGTTACCCGGCGGAGGGCTCCTACGAGCAGTACTTC. It specifies CASSYPAEGSYEQYF. The chain is built from TRBV6-6 and TRBJ2-7; possibly TRBD2 for D (6 bases). V dropped 2 bases and J dropped 0 bases, with 11 bases sitting between them. The CDR3 is 15 residues long. From germline, CDR1 is MNHNY and CDR2 SVGAGI (reference sequence).